This T cell receptor beta chain was profiled in a study of graft-versus-host responses after intestinal transplantation. Broader study findings: Detected in recipient marrow were GvH clones, some of which were first observed in ileum or blood.

Profiled with immunoSEQ multiplex PCR; TCRdb holds only in-frame clones, not every one. The table lists 20,000 to 30,000 clones, around 78% of them singletons. CDR1 is SNHLY, CDR2 FYNNEI, per germline. The CDR3 contains 17 residues. J lost 0 bases, V lost 6 bases, and 12 bases had no gene match. As to this clone: What it binds is unknown.

This specimen consisted of PBMCs, obtained 28 days after intestinal transplant. The rearrangement uses TRBV2 and TRBJ2-3; TRBD2 aligns across 7 bases. This receptor was taken from a human patient who received an intestinal transplant, so some T cells may come from the graft donor. CDR3 amino acids: CASRLSRAGASTDTQYF. The CDR3 DNA sequence: TGTGCCAGCAGACTGAGTAGGGCGGGAGCGAGCACAGATACGCAGTATTTT.